These 23 T cell receptor beta chains originate from one sample sequenced in a study of T-cell reconstitution after alpha-beta-depleted transplantation in children. A TCRbeta library incorporating unique molecular identifiers was prepared. TCRdb re-called the PCR reads with MiXCR, one entry per CDR3 protein. The sample yields some 500,000 distinct CDR3 sequences, about a sixth seen once. The source material was PBMCs from the stem cell graft donor, sampled from the stem cell graft. The receptors stem from a human donor who donated a stem cell graft to a child with acute lymphoblastic leukemia.

The chain couples TRBV12-3 or TRBV12-4 to TRBJ2-4; possibly TRBD1 or TRBD2 for D (6 bases each). This CDR3 has 14 amino acids. V was trimmed by 6 bases and J by 6 bases, leaving 15 bases between them. CDR3 DNA sequence: TGTGCCAGCAGCCGGGGGCATGGCCTAAACATTCAGTACTTC. Encoded protein: CASSRGHGLNIQYF.

The CDR3 DNA reads as TGTGCCAGCATTGTAATCGGGGAGCTGTTTTTT. This sequence encodes CASIVIGELFF. This chain links TRBV6-2 or TRBV6-3 with TRBJ2-2; D gene ambiguous. This CDR3 region has 11 residues. V lost 7 bases and J lost 7, with 7 bases in between. CDR1 MNHEY and CDR2 SVGEGT come from the germline V gene.

The chain couples TRBV12-3 or TRBV12-4 to TRBJ1-1; TRBD1 aligns across 7 bases. Unmatched junction bases numbered 6, after V lost 4 bases and J lost 1 base. This CDR3 is built from 15 residues. The DNA of the CDR3 is TGTGCCAGCAGTTCCAGACAGGGCAAGAACACTGAAGCTTTCTTT. Amino acids: CASSSRQGKNTEAFF.

This sequence joins TRBV12-3 or TRBV12-4 and TRBJ2-7, with 9 bases aligning to TRBD2. CDR3 length: 15 residues. V lost 3 bases and J lost 5; bases outside the gene matches: 8. The CDR3 region has the DNA TGTGCCAGCAGTTTTTCCGCGGGGGGGGCGGACGAGCAGTACTTC. Translation: CASSFSAGGADEQYF.

The chain carries TRBV5-1 and TRBJ2-1, with 11 bases lining up with TRBD2. Germline V gene data show CDR1 as SGHRS and CDR2 as YFSETQ. With 2 bases clipped from V and 0 bases from J, the junction kept 4 bases outside the gene matches. The CDR3 totals 17 residues. As DNA, the CDR3 is TGCGCCAGCAGCTTTGGACTAGCGGGTATCTCCTACAATGAGCAGTTCTTC. Its translation: CASSFGLAGISYNEQFF.

This clonotype was found a few times. V is TRBV9 and J is TRBJ2-5; TRBD1 is a possible D gene (6 bases). The germline V gene has CDR1 SGDLS and CDR2 YYNGEE. CDR3 size: 13 residues. Trimming removed 3 bases from V and 3 bases from J, with 9 bases in between. In DNA, the CDR3 is TGTGCCAGCAGCGGGAACAGGGAAGAGACCCAGTACTTC. It codes for CASSGNREETQYF.

The chain carries TRBV15 and TRBJ2-1, with D hard to call. CDR1 and CDR2 from the germline V gene are LNHNV and YYDKDF (reference sequence). The CDR3 is 11 amino acids. Trimming shortened V by 3 bases and J by 9 bases, and 6 bases separated the two germline ends. The CDR3 protein is CATSSRSEQFF. As DNA, the CDR3 is TGTGCCACCAGCAGCAGATCTGAGCAGTTCTTC.

This rearrangement joins TRBV4-1 to TRBJ2-4; D may correspond to TRBD1 or TRBD2 (6 bases each). This CDR3 is built from 18 residues. Trimming removed 4 bases at V and 4 bases at J, with 23 bases between. Germline lookup yields CDR1 MGHRA and CDR2 YSYEKL. CDR3 DNA: TGCGCCAGCAGCCCTCAGGGGCGGAGGGGTGTAGGGAAAAACATTCAGTACTTC. Encoded protein: CASSPQGRRGVGKNIQYF.

This chain connects TRBV7-8 to TRBJ2-1, with 8 bases aligning to TRBD1. CDR1 and CDR2 (germline): SGHVS, FQNEAQ. This CDR3 is 15 amino acids long. Trimming cost V 5 bases and J 8 bases; bases outside gene matches: 11. CDR3 protein: CASSRQGSTIYEQFF. In DNA, the CDR3 is TGTGCCAGCAGCAGACAGGGGTCCACGATTTATGAGCAGTTCTTC. Drawing the rest from reference TRBV7-8 and TRBJ2-1, the complete variable domain is GAGVSQSPRYKVAKRGQDVALRCDPISGHVSLFWYQQALGQGPEFLTYFQNEAQLDKSGLPSDRFFAERPEGSVSTLKIQRTQQEDSAVYLCASSRQGSTIYEQFFGPGTRLTVL.

Only a few counts were recorded for this clonotype. This chain links TRBV29-1 with TRBJ2-3, with 7 nucleotides matching TRBD1. V trimming: 6 bases; J trimming: 3 bases; junction bases outside the gene matches: 9. In germline, CDR1 is SQVTM, CDR2 ANQGSEA. The CDR3 length is 14 residues. The CDR3 loop is CSVGTARGTDTQYF. CDR3 DNA sequence: TGCAGCGTGGGGACAGCAAGAGGTACAGATACGCAGTATTTT.

This clonotype was counted between two and nine times. This sequence joins TRBV15 and TRBJ1-6; D is unclear. This CDR3 comprises 19 residues. V was shortened by 6 bases and J by 1 base, with 22 bases between the two germline ends. Germline loops: CDR1 LNHNV, CDR2 YYDKDF (reference sequence). CDR3 bases: TGTGCCACCAGGGCAGCTCCGACCCAAGCGGGATCCTATAATTCACCCCTCCACTTT. Translation gives CATRAAPTQAGSYNSPLHF.

V is TRBV7-2 and J is TRBJ2-3; the D gene is possibly TRBD2 (5 bases). The germline V gene has CDR1 SGHTA and CDR2 FQGNSA. The V gene lost 5 bases and the J gene lost 1 base, with 13 bases spanning the gap. The CDR3 runs 15 residues. Here the CDR3 DNA reads TGTGCCAGCAGCACTGCCCTGGGAGGCACAGATACGCAGTATTTT. Its translation is CASSTALGGTDTQYF.

The V gene is TRBV30, the J gene TRBJ2-7, with 14 nucleotides matching TRBD2. Germline trimming cut 1 base from V and 6 bases from J; bases unmatched to any gene: 11. This CDR3 region has 17 residues. Germline V gene data show CDR1 as GTSNPN and CDR2 as SVGIG (reference sequence). CDR3 in amino acids: CAWSDPGTSGRNGEQYF. CDR3 DNA: TGTGCCTGGAGTGACCCCGGGACTAGCGGGAGAAACGGCGAGCAGTACTTC. Full variable domain (remainder filled in from reference TRBV30 and TRBJ2-7): SQTIHQWPATLVQPVGSPLSLECTVEGTSNPNLYWYRQAAGRGLQLLFYSVGIGQISSEVPQNLSASRPQDRQFILSSKKLLLSDSGFYLCAWSDPGTSGRNGEQYFGPGTRLTVT.

This clonotype was detected only a few times. The V gene is TRBV18, the J gene TRBJ2-7, with 8 bases identical to TRBD2. Germline loops: CDR1 KGHSH, CDR2 LQKENI. This CDR3 has 17 amino acids. Losses at the gene ends were 3 bases for V and 3 bases for J; bases not matched to a gene: 13. In DNA, the CDR3 is TGTGCCAGCTCACCCCCGATTTATAGCGGGGCCGTCTACGAGCAGTACTTC. Encoded protein: CASSPPIYSGAVYEQYF.

In this sample, this clonotype turned up a few times. The chain couples TRBV15 to TRBJ2-5, with 7 bases identical to TRBD2. The CDR3 is 14 residues long. Germline V lookup: CDR1 LNHNV, CDR2 YYDKDF (reference sequence). V dropped 0 bases and J dropped 5; count of bases not matched to a gene: 3. The CDR3 DNA reads as TGTGCCACCAGCAGAGAAGCGGGGCTGGAGACCCAGTACTTC. Amino acids: CATSREAGLETQYF.

This rearrangement joins TRBV7-7 to TRBJ2-5, with D possibly being TRBD1 (6 bases). This CDR3 is 14 amino acids long. Germline loops: CDR1 SSHAT, CDR2 FNYEAQ (reference sequence). V dropped 5 bases and J dropped 5 bases, with 15 bases sitting between them. DNA of the CDR3: TGTGCCAGCAGCCGTACACAGGGACGGGAGACCCAGTACTTC. It specifies CASSRTQGRETQYF.

The chain combines TRBV10-3 with TRBJ2-2; D gene unclear. The V gene lost 6 bases and the J gene lost 2 bases, with 4 bases spanning the gap. Germline lookup yields CDR1 ENHRY and CDR2 SYGVKD. The CDR3 is 12 residues long. The CDR3 coding sequence is TGTGCCATCAGCGGAAACACCGGGGAGCTGTTTTTT. Protein: CAISGNTGELFF.

The CDR3 loop reads CSARDRRGNQPQHF. For the CDR3, the DNA is TGCAGTGCTAGAGATAGAAGAGGAAATCAGCCCCAGCATTTT. This chain connects TRBV20-1 to TRBJ1-5; no clear D gene. The germline gives CDR1 DFQATT, CDR2 SNEGSKA (reference sequence). The length of the CDR3 is 14 residues. Trimming shortened V by 0 bases and J by 4 bases, and 10 bases separated the two germline ends.

As to this clonotype: This clone may be a read error of a much larger clone one base away. J is TRBJ1-5 and V is TRBV12-3 or TRBV12-4; D is unclear. This CDR3 has 14 residues. CDR3 sequence reads: CATSPSDGNQPQHF. CDR3 bases: TGTGCCACCAGTCCTTCGGACGGCAATCAGCCCCAGCATTTT.

This clonotype was found a few times. The CDR3 DNA is TGCAGTGCTAGAGATGGGGGGACTAGCGGGAGGGCCCCGGATACGCAGTATTTT. Protein product: CSARDGGTSGRAPDTQYF. The V and J genes are TRBV20-1 and TRBJ2-3, with TRBD2 matching over 16 bases. The ends lost 0 bases at V and 6 bases at J; junction bases unmatched: 9. The germline CDR1 and CDR2 sequences are DFQATT and SNEGSKA (reference sequence). The CDR3 consists of 18 residues.

This rearrangement joins TRBV3-2 to TRBJ1-6. TRBV3-2 is deemed a pseudogene. The CDR3 contains 15 residues. In DNA form, the CDR3 reads TGTGCCAGCAACGAAGGAGCCGATTATAATTCACCCCTCCACTTT. Amino acids: CASNEGADYNSPLHF.

There are a few counts of this clonotype. V usage is TRBV24-1 and J usage is TRBJ2-7; D not resolved. CDR1 and CDR2 (germline): KGHDR, SFDVKD. With 5 bases removed from V and 1 base from J, the gap between germline ends came to 8 bases. The CDR3 covers 13 residues. DNA of the CDR3: TGTGCCACCAGTGCTGGGGTATCCTACGAGCAGTACTTC. Translated, it gives CATSAGVSYEQYF.

This clonotype was observed a handful of times. The CDR3 region has the DNA TGTGCCAGCAGTCAGATTCGCTCCTATAATTCACCCCTCCACTTT. This codes for CASSQIRSYNSPLHF. This rearrangement joins TRBV7-8 to TRBJ1-6; D unclear. Germline loops: CDR1 SGHVS, CDR2 FQNEAQ. V lost 6 bases and J 0 bases, leaving 9 bases between the germline ends. This CDR3 has 15 residues.